The T cell receptor beta chain under discussion was sequenced for a study of T-cell reconstitution after alpha-beta-depleted transplantation in children. Study conclusions and caveats: Newly generated T cells supplied most T-cell counts and diversity one year post-transplant. At around two months after transplant, the alpha-beta T cells were reportedly derived from several hundred expanded clones that came from non-depleted graft cells. Surviving recipient T cells and thymic progenitors accounted for the high day-60 TCRbeta diversity observed in some patients.

CDR1 and CDR2 (germline): DFQATT, SNEGSKA (reference sequence). The CDR3 loop spans 17 amino acids. J lost 1 base, V lost 1 base, and 9 bases had no gene match. The TCRbeta library was prepared with unique molecular identifiers. MiXCR was run by TCRdb on the PCR reads, yielding one entry per CDR3 protein. Here the sample spans hundreds of thousands of distinct CDR3 sequences, roughly 10% being singletons. This clonotype occurred many times. What it recognizes is unknown. This sample comprised PBMCs, obtained before TCRalphabeta/CD19-depleted stem cell transplant. The chain combines TRBV20-1 with TRBJ2-1, with 8 bases identical to TRBD2. This TCR was sampled from a child younger than two with acute myeloid leukemia, due to receive a stem cell transplant. CDR3 residues: CSARGGSGKSSYNEQFF. As DNA, the CDR3 is TGCAGTGCTAGAGGTGGTAGCGGGAAATCGTCCTACAATGAGCAGTTCTTC.